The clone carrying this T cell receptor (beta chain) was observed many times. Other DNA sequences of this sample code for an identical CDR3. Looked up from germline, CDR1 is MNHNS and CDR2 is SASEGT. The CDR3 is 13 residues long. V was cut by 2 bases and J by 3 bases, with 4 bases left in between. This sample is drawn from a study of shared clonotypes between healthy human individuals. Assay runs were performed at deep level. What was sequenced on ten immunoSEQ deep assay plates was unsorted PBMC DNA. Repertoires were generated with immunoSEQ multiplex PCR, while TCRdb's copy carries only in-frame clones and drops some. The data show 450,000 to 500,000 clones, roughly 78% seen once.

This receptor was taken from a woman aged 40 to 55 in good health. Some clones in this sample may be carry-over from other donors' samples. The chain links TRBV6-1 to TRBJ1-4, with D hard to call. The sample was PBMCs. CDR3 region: CASSEQPNEKLFF. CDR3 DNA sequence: TGTGCCAGCAGTGAACAGCCTAATGAAAAACTGTTTTTT.